Shown below are 29 T cell receptor beta chains from a single sample sequenced in a study of control samples from healthy donors and cancer patients (dated by TCRdb to the early 2020s). Library preparation used the immunoSEQ multiplex PCR assay. The table comes from immuneACCESS by way of TCRdb, which keeps in-frame sequences with V and J called. Part of the clones is missing from these tables; in studies checked, under half for an unresolved V gene and the rest for unknown reasons. A total of 98,000 or so clones appear in this sample, 79% of them only once. The ten largest clones take up roughly a tenth of the sample. The sequenced material came from blood. Receptors were obtained from a woman in her 30s in good health.

The CDR3 loop reads CASSRSTGAENGYTF. CDR3 DNA: TGTGCCAGCTCACGATCAACAGGGGCAGAAAATGGCTACACCTTC. J is TRBJ1-2 and V is TRBV18; 7 bases align to TRBD1. The germline CDR1 and CDR2 sequences are KGHSH and LQKENI. V shed 4 bases and J 6 bases; nucleotides not matched to a gene: 11. The CDR3 length is 15 residues.

A few counts support this clone. This sequence joins TRBV27 and TRBJ2-1; D is perhaps TRBD2 (6 bases). This CDR3 comprises 14 residues. The ends were cut back, 8 bases at V and 0 bases at J, with 11 bases in the middle. The germline CDR1 and CDR2 sequences are MNHEY and SMNVEV (reference sequence). This chain's CDR3 is CASHTGGSYNEQFF. CDR3 nucleotides: TGTGCCAGCCACACCGGGGGCTCCTACAATGAGCAGTTCTTC.

This clone was recorded a few times. J is TRBJ1-1 and V is TRBV7-8; D call uncertain. CDR1 is SGHVS, CDR2 FQNEAQ, per germline. Between the trimmed V and J ends, which lost 5 bases and 6 bases, there was a span of 13 bases. The CDR3 is 13 amino acids. CDR3 nucleotide sequence: TGTGCCAGCAGCGCCGACCGCGGCGCTGAAGCTTTCTTT. Protein: CASSADRGAEAFF.

This chain joins TRBV14 and TRBJ1-6; 11 nucleotides line up with TRBD1. Germline lookup yields CDR1 SGHDN and CDR2 FVKESK. With 2 bases clipped from V and 0 bases from J, the junction kept 9 bases outside the gene matches. The CDR3 has 20 residues. The CDR3 loop is CASSQRGQGAYSSYNSPLHF. The DNA of the CDR3 is TGTGCCAGCAGCCAAAGAGGACAGGGGGCGTATAGCTCCTATAATTCACCCCTCCACTTT.

This clone was seen repeatedly, ten times or more. The chain joins TRBV5-1 to TRBJ2-3, with D perhaps TRBD1 (6 bases). The CDR3 is 14 residues long. Germline assignment: CDR1 SGHRS and CDR2 YFSETQ. V was pared by 1 base and J by 5 bases, with 11 bases between. The CDR3 DNA reads as TGCGCCAGCAGCTTGTACAGGGATGAAGATACGCAGTATTTT. Protein sequence: CASSLYRDEDTQYF.

The chain couples TRBV11-2 to TRBJ2-7, with TRBD1 as a possible D gene (6 bases). The CDR3 is 15 amino acids. Germline CDR1 and CDR2: SGHAT and FQNNGV. V lost 4 bases to trimming and J lost 2 bases, with 15 bases between them. The CDR3 protein is CASSWEQGRTYEQYF. The CDR3 nucleotides read TGTGCCAGCAGCTGGGAACAGGGAAGGACCTACGAGCAGTACTTC.

This clone was seen only a few times. The chain carries TRBV7-9 and TRBJ1-2; 9 bases map to TRBD1. CDR1 and CDR2 from the germline V gene are SEHNR and FQNEAQ (reference sequence). The CDR3 contains 14 residues. V was pared by 5 bases and J by 4 bases, with 5 bases of the junction left unmatched. CDR3 amino acids: CASSPQQGAYGYTF. Written as DNA, the CDR3 is TGTGCCAGCAGCCCCCAACAGGGGGCCTATGGCTACACCTTC.

The chain uses TRBV30 and TRBJ1-2; D possibly corresponds to TRBD1 (5 bases). The V and J ends lost 7 bases and 4 bases respectively, with 10 bases between them. CDR3 size: 11 residues. Germline V gene data show CDR1 as GTSNPN and CDR2 as SVGIG (reference sequence). The CDR3 spells CALGGAYGYTF. The CDR3 DNA follows: TGTGCCTTGGGAGGGGCCTATGGCTACACCTTC.

The V and J genes are TRBV5-1 and TRBJ1-1; D is unresolved. The CDR3 totals 13 residues. Trimming removed 0 bases at V and 9 bases at J, with 12 bases between. From germline, CDR1 is SGHRS and CDR2 YFSETQ. In DNA, the CDR3 is TGCGCCAGCAGCTTGGAACGGTTTGCTCAAGCTTTCTTT. Its translation is CASSLERFAQAFF.

This chain connects TRBV6-1 to TRBJ1-5; no clear D. The CDR3 consists of 13 residues. From germline, CDR1 is MNHNS and CDR2 SASEGT. Trimming cost V 0 bases and J 6 bases, with 6 bases left between them. DNA for the CDR3: TGTGCCAGCAGTGAAGCGCGACGTCAGCCCCAGCATTTT. It is translated as CASSEARRQPQHF.

In its sample, this clone was seen a few times. This chain joins TRBV5-6 and TRBJ2-1; D uncertain. Germline V gene sequence: CDR1 SGHDT, CDR2 YYEEEE. The V end lost 4 bases, the J end lost 10 bases, and 18 bases lay between the germline ends. This CDR3 comprises 14 residues. CDR3 protein: CASSLAGPTVEQFF. The DNA of the CDR3 is TGTGCCAGCAGCCTGGCTGGTCCAACGGTGGAGCAGTTCTTC.

V gene TRBV6-2 or TRBV6-3 combines with J gene TRBJ1-6, with TRBD1 matching over 7 bases. The germline gives CDR1 MNHEY, CDR2 SVGEGT. V lost 0 bases and J lost 10; bases outside the gene matches: 6. The CDR3 is 15 residues long. The CDR3 coding sequence is TGTGCCAGCAGTTACTCTTCAGGGGGAAGATCACCCCTCCACTTT. Translating gives CASSYSSGGRSPLHF.

This clone was recorded only once. The V gene is TRBV30, the J gene TRBJ2-2, with 9 bases identical to TRBD2. CDR3 size: 17 residues. The ends lost 0 bases at V and 6 bases at J; junction bases unmatched: 11. From germline, CDR1 is GTSNPN and CDR2 SVGIG (reference sequence). The CDR3 loop reads CAWSVGGGALFPGELFF. Written as DNA, the CDR3 is TGTGCCTGGAGTGTGGGCGGGGGGGCACTGTTCCCCGGGGAGCTGTTTTTT.

CDR3 protein: CASSVGAGTGNTIYF. DNA of the CDR3: TGTGCCAGCAGCGTAGGGGCAGGGACTGGAAACACCATATATTTT. The chain combines TRBV9 with TRBJ1-3; TRBD1 is a possible D gene (5 bases). This CDR3 spans 15 amino acids. Looked up from germline, CDR1 is SGDLS and CDR2 is YYNGEE. The V gene lost 0 bases and the J gene lost 2 bases, with 9 bases spanning the gap.

This rearrangement joins TRBV11-2 to TRBJ2-4; D perhaps matches TRBD1 (5 bases). Trimming took 2 bases from V and 12 from J, leaving 14 bases between them. The CDR3 runs to 13 residues. Germline values: CDR1 SGHAT, CDR2 FQNNGV. CDR3 in DNA: TGTGCCAGCAGCTTATCCGGCAGGGATCGTCAGTACTTC. This encodes CASSLSGRDRQYF.

This sequence joins TRBV9 and TRBJ1-2; D gene uncertain. The ends were cut back, 0 bases at V and 7 bases at J, with 16 bases in the middle. Germline CDR1 reads SGDLS; CDR2 reads YYNGEE. This CDR3 has 15 residues. CDR3 sequence (DNA): TGTGCCAGCAGCGTAGGAGGGTCGGACGGCGCTGGCTACACCTTC. Protein product: CASSVGGSDGAGYTF.

This chain uses TRBV6-6 with TRBJ1-5; D not certain. Trimming removed 5 bases from V and 3 bases from J, with 8 bases in between. The CDR3 contains 13 residues. CDR1 MNHNY and CDR2 SVGAGI come from the germline V gene (reference sequence). The DNA for the CDR3 is TGTGCCAGCAGTCTTGCAGTCAATCAGCCCCAGCATTTT. Its translation: CASSLAVNQPQHF.

This clone showed up just a few times. The genes are TRBV5-4 and TRBJ2-1; 10 nucleotides align to TRBD2. With 3 bases clipped from V and 7 bases from J, the junction kept 7 bases outside the gene matches. CDR1 is SGHNT and CDR2 is YYREEE in the germline V gene (reference sequence). There are 15 residues in the CDR3. The CDR3 nucleotides are TGTGCCAGCAGCTCGGACGGACTAGCGGTAAATGAGCAGTTCTTC. It encodes CASSSDGLAVNEQFF.

The genes are TRBV7-2 and TRBJ2-7; 10 bases fit TRBD2. CDR1 and CDR2 from the germline V gene are SGHTA and FQGNSA. The CDR3 contains 17 residues. V lost 1 base and J lost 2; bases outside the gene matches: 8. The CDR3 region is CASSLELAGSAAYEQYF. The CDR3 DNA reads TGTGCCAGCAGCTTAGAACTAGCGGGGTCCGCCGCCTACGAGCAGTACTTC.

This rearrangement joins TRBV11-2 to TRBJ2-5; tentatively, D is TRBD1 or TRBD2 (5 bases each). Germline V gives CDR1 SGHAT, CDR2 FQNNGV. The length of the CDR3 is 15 residues. V was cut by 0 bases and J by 5 bases, with 13 bases left in between. CDR3 protein: CASSLEGRALETQYF. In DNA form, the CDR3 reads TGTGCCAGCAGCTTAGAGGGGCGGGCTCTGGAGACCCAGTACTTC.

The V gene is TRBV10-1, the J gene TRBJ1-3; D is perhaps TRBD1 (6 bases). The CDR3 sequence is 14 residues long. From germline, CDR1 is WNHNN and CDR2 SYGVQD (reference sequence). V was trimmed by 7 bases and J by 0 bases, leaving 10 bases between them. For the CDR3, the DNA is TGCGCCAGCACCGAGGGGGGCTCTGGAAACACCATATATTTT. Protein: CASTEGGSGNTIYF.

The chain carries TRBV24-1 and TRBJ2-5, with 10 bases that match TRBD1. From germline, CDR1 is KGHDR and CDR2 SFDVKD. This CDR3 is built from 13 residues. J was trimmed by 2 bases and V by 10 bases; bases with no gene match: 3. CDR3 region: CATGDRGQETQYF. In DNA, the CDR3 is TGTGCCACTGGGGACAGGGGACAAGAGACCCAGTACTTC.

This chain uses TRBV2 with TRBJ2-1, with D possibly TRBD2 on 6 matching bases. Trimming took off 5 bases at V and 6 bases at J, with 17 bases between the two ends. The CDR3 is 15 residues long. CDR1 is SNHLY, CDR2 FYNNEI, per germline. The CDR3 region has the DNA TGTGCCAGCAGTCGTCGGGGGTTAGAATTCAATGAGCAGTTCTTC. Its protein is CASSRRGLEFNEQFF.

The rearrangement links TRBV19 to TRBJ1-2; 9 bases are a match to TRBD1. Germline-derived CDR1 and CDR2 are LNHDA and SQIVND (reference sequence). The CDR3 is made up of 13 amino acids. Trimming cost V 6 bases and J 8 bases; bases outside gene matches: 7. The CDR3 DNA sequence: TGTGCCAGTAGGAGACAGGGGGTCTGGGGCTACACCTTC. It specifies CASRRQGVWGYTF.

Of note for this clone: The junction departs from the called germline gene at one end, perhaps through a read error. The V and J genes are TRBV6-5 and TRBJ1-1; D uncertain. Germline V gene lookup returns CDR1 MNHEY and CDR2 SVGAGI. The CDR3 covers 13 residues. CDR3 region: CASRRVAGSEVFF. CDR3 coding DNA: TGTGCCAGCAGGAGGGTGGCGGGGTCCGAAGTTTTCTTT.

V and J are TRBV12-5 and TRBJ1-2; 9 nucleotides agree with TRBD1. After removal of 4 bases from V and 6 bases from J, the junction contained 9 bases not matched to a gene. CDR1 and CDR2 from the germline V gene are LGHNT and FRNRAP. The CDR3 totals 15 residues. The CDR3 here is CASGSGQGLFNGYTF. The CDR3 DNA reads as TGTGCTAGTGGTTCGGGACAGGGACTGTTTAATGGCTACACCTTC.

This clone was counted a single time. This chain uses TRBV27 with TRBJ2-2; TRBD1 matches at 10 bases. With 6 bases clipped from V and 6 bases from J, the junction kept 4 bases outside the gene matches. CDR1 and CDR2 from the germline V gene are MNHEY and SMNVEV (reference sequence). The CDR3 is 14 residues long. CDR3 region: CASSRDRGAGELFF. The DNA of the CDR3 is TGTGCCAGCAGCCGGGACAGGGGAGCCGGGGAGCTGTTTTTT.

The V and J genes are TRBV6-6 and TRBJ2-1, with 7 bases fitting TRBD1. Germline CDR1 MNHNY, CDR2 SVGAGI (reference sequence). Trimming removed 3 bases from V and 6 bases from J; junction bases left unmatched: 11. The CDR3 has 16 residues. The CDR3 region has the DNA TGTGCCAGCAGTTATTCCCCGGGACAGCGGAGCAATGAGCAGTTCTTC. Residues: CASSYSPGQRSNEQFF.

This chain joins TRBV6-5 and TRBJ1-4, with TRBD1 identical over 9 bases. V shed 6 bases, J shed 8 bases, and the junction held 10 bases outside the gene matches. CDR1 is MNHEY and CDR2 is SVGAGI in the germline V gene. The CDR3 length is 15 residues. The CDR3 coding sequence is TGTGCCAGCAGGCCAGGGGACAGGGAAACGGAAAAACTGTTTTTT. Residues: CASRPGDRETEKLFF.